These 14 T cell receptor beta chains were sequenced from one sample in a study of blood T cell repertoires in COVID-19. Only in-frame clones appear in the TCRdb table, and some are missing; sequencing was by immunoSEQ multiplex PCR. The table lists 210,000 or so clones, approximately 81% of them singletons, with around 9.3% in the top ten. The sample comprised PBMCs or T cells enriched from blood (not recorded which). These receptor sequences come from a woman aged 50 to 60 with acute COVID-19.

This sequence joins TRBV7-3 and TRBJ1-3; D gene unclear. Germline V gene lookup returns CDR1 SGHTA and CDR2 FQGTGA. The CDR3 extends over 16 amino acids. V was pared by 4 bases and J by 0 bases, with 13 bases between. CDR3 bases: TGTGCCAGCAGCTCCCAACCGGCGGGCTCTGGAAACACCATATATTTT. Translation: CASSSQPAGSGNTIYF.

This chain connects TRBV6-2 or TRBV6-3 to TRBJ1-1, with 9 nucleotides matching TRBD1. V shed 0 bases, J shed 5 bases, and the junction held 4 bases outside the gene matches. The CDR3 runs 15 residues. Per germline, CDR1 MNHEY and CDR2 SVGEGT. DNA for the CDR3: TGTGCCAGCAGTTACTCGAGGGGGACAGGGACTGAAGCTTTCTTT. It yields the protein CASSYSRGTGTEAFF.

The rearrangement links TRBV29-1 to TRBJ2-1, with 7 positions matching TRBD2. The CDR3 contains 15 residues. The V gene end was trimmed by 4 bases and the J gene end by 0 bases; junction bases not matched to a gene: 6. The germline gives CDR1 SQVTM, CDR2 ANQGSEA. CDR3 DNA sequence: TGCAGCGTTGTTGAACTAGCGAGCTCCTACAATGAGCAGTTCTTC. This gives the protein CSVVELASSYNEQFF.

This clone appeared once. This chain joins TRBV5-4 and TRBJ2-5; the match to TRBD2 covers 12 bases. CDR3 length equals 16 residues. Germline V CDR1 and CDR2: SGHNT, YYREEE (reference sequence). After removal of 3 bases from V and 7 bases from J, the junction contained 10 bases not matched to a gene. CDR3 loop: CASSSLTSGRDGTQYF. The CDR3 coding sequence is TGTGCCAGCAGCTCTTTGACTAGCGGGAGAGACGGGACCCAGTACTTC.

CDR3 sequence: CASSTPGVQPQHF. The CDR3 nucleotides are TGTGCCAGTAGTACTCCAGGGGTTCAGCCCCAGCATTTT. The V gene is TRBV19, the J gene TRBJ1-5; the D gene is possibly TRBD1 (6 bases). The CDR3 is made up of 13 amino acids. V dropped 4 bases and J dropped 6 bases, with 10 bases sitting between them. Germline loops: CDR1 LNHDA, CDR2 SQIVND (reference sequence).

This clone was seen once. The chain couples TRBV19 to TRBJ1-5; TRBD1 is a possible D gene (6 bases). This CDR3 region has 16 residues. Germline CDR1 and CDR2: LNHDA and SQIVND (reference sequence). V was pared by 7 bases and J by 4 bases, with 20 bases between. The CDR3 loop reads CASTHPRGAGNQPQHF. DNA of the CDR3: TGTGCCAGTACACACCCCCGGGGGGCGGGTAATCAGCCCCAGCATTTT.

J is TRBJ1-4 and V is TRBV10-3; D uncertain. Between the trimmed V and J ends, which lost 3 bases and 2 bases, there was a span of 10 bases. The CDR3 covers 15 residues. Germline V gene data show CDR1 as ENHRY and CDR2 as SYGVKD. CDR3 in amino acids: CAISEGAETNEKLFF. DNA of the CDR3: TGTGCCATCAGTGAAGGCGCGGAGACTAATGAAAAACTGTTTTTT.

The V gene is TRBV29-1, the J gene TRBJ2-2; TRBD1 agrees at 12 bases. In germline, CDR1 is SQVTM, CDR2 ANQGSEA. The CDR3 loop spans 14 amino acids. V lost 7 bases, J lost 8 bases, and 8 bases stayed unmatched. The CDR3 loop reads CSARGQGATGELFF. CDR3 bases: TGCAGCGCCCGGGGACAGGGGGCGACGGGGGAGCTGTTTTTT.

V and J are TRBV29-1 and TRBJ2-3; no reliable D call. From germline, CDR1 is SQVTM and CDR2 ANQGSEA. The ends were cut back, 3 bases at V and 2 bases at J, with 9 bases in the middle. The CDR3 runs 13 residues. This chain's CDR3 is CSVEVTATDTQYF. CDR3 bases: TGCAGCGTTGAGGTTACAGCCACAGATACGCAGTATTTT.

This CDR3 reads CASSQDIPREIRTGELFF. CDR3 DNA: TGTGCCAGCAGCCAAGATATCCCGCGGGAGATACGCACCGGGGAGCTGTTTTTT. This chain connects TRBV4-2 to TRBJ2-2; 7 bases align to TRBD2. This CDR3 contains 18 residues. V lost 0 bases to trimming and J lost 4 bases; unmatched junction nucleotides: 11. Germline CDR1 reads LGHNA; CDR2 reads YNFKEQ.

V and J are TRBV28 and TRBJ2-6; D not resolved. The CDR3 runs to 18 residues. Germline CDR1 MDHEN, CDR2 SYDVKM. The ends were cut back, 1 base at V and 0 bases at J, with 13 bases in the middle. The CDR3 is CASSLFQFRNSGANVLTF. The DNA for the CDR3 is TGTGCCAGCAGTTTATTTCAGTTCAGAAACTCTGGGGCCAACGTCCTGACTTTC. The entire variable domain, with the rest obtained from reference TRBV28 and TRBJ2-6, is as follows: DVKVTQSSRYLVKRTGEKVFLECVQDMDHENMFWYRQDPGLGLRLIYFSYDVKMKEKGDIPEGYSVSREKKERFSLILESASTNQTSMYLCASSLFQFRNSGANVLTFGAGSRLTVL.

The V gene is TRBV19, the J gene TRBJ1-3; 8 nucleotides match TRBD1. The germline V gene has CDR1 LNHDA and CDR2 SQIVND (reference sequence). The CDR3 length is 15 residues. V shed 5 bases and J 4 bases; nucleotides not matched to a gene: 7. Written as DNA, the CDR3 is TGTGCCAGTAGTCCCCGACAGGGGAGAGGAAACACCATATATTTT. It encodes CASSPRQGRGNTIYF.

The chain uses TRBV4-2 and TRBJ2-7; no clear D. CDR1 and CDR2 from the germline V gene are LGHNA and YNFKEQ. The length of the CDR3 is 15 residues. The germline V and J ends were trimmed by 1 base and 2 bases, with 12 bases remaining between them. CDR3 sequence reads: CASSQGIQNTYEQYF. The CDR3 DNA reads TGTGCCAGCAGCCAAGGAATACAAAACACCTACGAGCAGTACTTC.

This clone was seen only a few times. The CDR3 sequence: CAIAGTSGGKNTGELFF. The CDR3 DNA reads TGTGCCATCGCCGGGACTAGCGGGGGGAAGAACACCGGGGAGCTGTTTTTT. The chain links TRBV2 to TRBJ2-2; 15 nucleotides line up with TRBD2. V shed 10 bases, J shed 1 base, and the junction held 7 bases outside the gene matches. Germline assignment: CDR1 SNHLY and CDR2 FYNNEI. The CDR3 sequence is 17 residues long. The variable domain in full, completed from reference TRBV2 and TRBJ2-2, reads EPEVTQTPSHQVTQMGQEVILRCVPISNHLYFYWYRQILGQKVEFLVSFYNNEISEKSEIFDDQFSVERPDGSNFTLKIRSTKLEDSAMYFCAIAGTSGGKNTGELFFGEGSRLTVL.